The 6 T cell receptor beta chains given below trace back to one sample, sequenced in a study of cytomegalovirus exposure and HLA in healthy donors. The PCR had 60 Vbeta and 13 Jbeta primers. This table comes from immunoSEQ multiplex PCR, and its TCRdb copy is limited to in-frame clones, with some not included. The table has about 170,000 clones, 80% to 85% seen once. The sample was PBMCs. All receptors come from a girl aged 2 to 10 in good health and CMV-seropositive.

The chain employs TRBV14 and TRBJ1-5; the D gene is possibly TRBD1 (5 bases). CDR1 SGHDN and CDR2 FVKESK come from the germline V gene. The CDR3 has 16 amino acids. V dropped 1 base and J dropped 0 bases, with 10 bases sitting between them. The DNA for the CDR3 is TGTGCCAGCAGCCAAGTTAAGGGGAATAGCAATCAGCCCCAGCATTTT. Protein product: CASSQVKGNSNQPQHF.

J is TRBJ1-1 and V is TRBV30; TRBD1 aligns across 12 bases. The J segment lost 5 bases and the V segment lost 8 bases, leaving 6 bases of the junction unmatched. The CDR3 covers 13 residues. Germline V gene sequence: CDR1 GTSNPN, CDR2 SVGIG (reference sequence). CDR3 sequence: CARDRGRGTEAFF. The CDR3 region has the DNA TGTGCCCGGGACAGGGGGCGAGGAACTGAAGCTTTCTTT.

The gene calls are TRBV6-5 and TRBJ2-7; unclear D gene. V lost 2 bases, J lost 0 bases, and 5 bases lay in between. This CDR3 has 13 residues. From germline, CDR1 is MNHEY and CDR2 SVGAGI. In DNA, the CDR3 is TGTGCCAGCAGTTACAGGAGCTCCTACGAGCAGTACTTC. Its translation is CASSYRSSYEQYF.

The chain is built from TRBV30 and TRBJ1-5; no firm D call. The V gene's germline CDR1 is GTSNPN and CDR2 SVGIG (reference sequence). The CDR3 spans 14 residues. Trimming cost V 3 bases and J 0 bases, with 9 bases left between them. The CDR3 loop is CAWRNTDSNQPQHF. Written as DNA, the CDR3 is TGTGCCTGGAGAAACACAGATAGCAATCAGCCCCAGCATTTT.

This clone came up once. This chain uses TRBV29-1 with TRBJ1-1; the D is unclear. In germline, CDR1 is SQVTM, CDR2 ANQGSEA. V was trimmed by 5 bases and J by 0 bases, leaving 7 bases between them. The CDR3 is made up of 12 amino acids. The CDR3 nucleotides are TGCAGCGTTTACAAAATGAACACTGAAGCTTTCTTT. This codes for CSVYKMNTEAFF.

The V call is TRBV19, the J call TRBJ2-1; 10 nucleotides line up with TRBD1. J was trimmed by 6 bases and V by 5 bases; bases with no gene match: 7. This CDR3 spans 15 amino acids. The germline V gene has CDR1 LNHDA and CDR2 SQIVND (reference sequence). CDR3: CASSSPGQGPNEQFF. The CDR3 DNA is TGTGCCAGTAGTTCGCCGGGACAGGGGCCCAATGAGCAGTTCTTC.